The 9 T cell receptor beta chains listed next were all sequenced from one sample in a study of blood T cells in healthy people across ages (dated by TCRdb to 2015 to 2017). Library preparation employed 5' RACE. Sequencing relied on an Illumina HiSeq 2500. A second PCR of about 7 to 12 cycles was run with a J-beta primer mix and a sample-barcoded 5' primer. TCRdb passed the public sequencing reads through fastp at Q25 and MiXCR, retaining productive beta sequences. Every entry covers one CDR3 protein and lists the most common genes and DNA from its rows. This sample has about 750,000 distinct CDR3 sequences in its table, and about 55% of those were observed once. Approximately 41% of the sample belongs to the ten largest clones. Sequencing was carried out using blood. The receptor set was obtained from a man older than 75 in good health.

This chain connects TRBV5-4 to TRBJ2-2; no definite D call. V was cut by 4 bases and J by 0 bases, with 10 bases left in between. Germline V gives CDR1 SGHNT, CDR2 YYREEE (reference sequence). The CDR3 spans 15 residues. The CDR3 protein is CASSGDLANTGELFF. CDR3 nucleotides: TGTGCCAGCAGCGGGGATCTCGCGAACACCGGGGAGCTGTTTTTT.

This clonotype has only one observation. V is TRBV14 and J is TRBJ2-4, with a tentative D call TRBD1 (5 bases). The DNA end lines up better with TRBJ2-7; the J call may be wrong. The germline CDR1 and CDR2 sequences are SGHDN and FVKESK. CDR3 length: 14 residues. CDR3 amino acids: CASGRTYPQGEQYF. CDR3 nucleotides: TGTGCCAGCGGAAGGACCTACCCTCAGGGCGAGCAGTACTTC.

The chain joins TRBV28 to TRBJ1-1; D not certain. Germline-derived CDR1 and CDR2 are MDHEN and SYDVKM. The V and J ends lost 1 base and 6 bases respectively, with 6 bases between them. The CDR3 length is 12 residues. CDR3 region: CASSLFSAEAFF. CDR3 nucleotide sequence: TGTGCCAGCAGTTTATTTTCTGCTGAAGCTTTCTTT.

The rearrangement joins TRBV6-1 to TRBJ2-5, with D perhaps assigned TRBD1 or TRBD2 (5 bases each). The end of the DNA fits TRBJ2-7 better, so the J call may be wrong. The germline CDR1 and CDR2 sequences are MNHNS and SASEGT. CDR3 size: 14 residues. CDR3 sequence reads: CASSSLGTQDEQYF. The CDR3 DNA sequence: TGTGCCAGCAGCTCCTTAGGGACGCAAGACGAGCAGTACTTC.

This clonotype was recorded a few times. J is TRBJ2-4 and V is TRBV6-1; 10 positions match TRBD1. The closer fit of TRBJ2-7 to the DNA end suggests the J call may be wrong. The CDR3 is 16 amino acids. Germline V gives CDR1 MNHNS, CDR2 SASEGT. The CDR3 sequence: CASSGSWGQGMDEQYF. The CDR3 DNA reads TGTGCCAGCAGTGGAAGTTGGGGACAGGGGATGGACGAGCAGTACTTC.

The chain recombines TRBV6-1 with TRBJ1-2; D is unclear. V was trimmed by 0 bases and J by 4 bases, leaving 9 bases between them. The germline CDR1 and CDR2 sequences are MNHNS and SASEGT. The CDR3 length is 14 residues. The CDR3 here is CASSEAPTIYGYTF. In nucleotides, the CDR3 is TGTGCCAGCAGTGAAGCTCCGACAATCTATGGCTACACCTTC.

This clonotype was counted a few times. This rearrangement joins TRBV12-3 or TRBV12-4 to TRBJ2-3; 7 bases align to TRBD2. The CDR3 covers 12 residues. The junction had 8 bases not matched to a gene; V was cut back by 3 bases and J by 14 bases. CDR3 residues: CASSFEGLDAYF. CDR3 in DNA: TGTGCCAGCAGTTTTGAAGGACTAGACGCGTATTTT.

This chain joins TRBV3-1 and TRBJ2-1; D gene uncertain. Germline V gene sequence: CDR1 LGHDT, CDR2 YNNKEL (reference sequence). The CDR3 has 12 amino acids. Deletions cut 3 bases from V and 6 bases from J, with 6 bases between. CDR3 amino acids: CASSQAPNEQFF. CDR3 DNA: TGTGCCAGCAGCCAGGCCCCCAATGAGCAGTTCTTC.

The V call is TRBV7-9, the J call TRBJ1-4; no definite D call. Per germline, CDR1 SEHNR and CDR2 FQNEAQ (reference sequence). Trimming removed 5 bases at V and 5 bases at J, with 9 bases between. The CDR3 has 13 amino acids. The CDR3: CASSKYGNEKLFF. The CDR3 DNA is TGTGCCAGCAGCAAATACGGAAATGAAAAACTGTTTTTT.